The 4 T cell receptor beta chains below were found in one sample sequenced in a study of identical twins. TCRdb itself ran the 5' RACE reads through MiXCR, one entry per CDR3 protein. This sample has roughly 240,000 distinct CDR3 sequences, with about 7.3% found just once. These data are also associated with another study on yellow fever vaccine responses in identical twins.

What was sequenced was memory (CD45RO+) T cells sorted from blood. The receptors shown here come from a woman aged 18-29 years in good health.

The chain couples TRBV29-1 to TRBJ1-2; D is uncertain. Trimming cost V 7 bases and J 2 bases, with 11 bases left between them. This CDR3 contains 12 residues. Germline values: CDR1 SQVTM, CDR2 ANQGSEA. The CDR3 sequence: CSALFQNYGYTF. Here the CDR3 DNA reads TGCAGCGCATTATTTCAGAACTATGGCTACACCTTC.

The chain joins TRBV6-4 to TRBJ2-6; D call uncertain. V shed 0 bases and J shed 1 base, with 7 bases lying between them. Germline V gene data show CDR1 as MRHNA and CDR2 as SNTAGT. The length of the CDR3 is 16 residues. This CDR3 is CASSDSVGSGANVLTF. The CDR3 region has the DNA TGTGCCAGCAGTGACTCGGTTGGGTCTGGGGCCAACGTCCTGACTTTC.

This clonotype was seen at least ten times. V and J are TRBV7-9 and TRBJ1-6; 9 nucleotides match TRBD1. Germline V gene data show CDR1 as SEHNR and CDR2 as FQNEAQ (reference sequence). The CDR3 contains 14 residues. With 5 bases clipped from V and 9 bases from J, the junction kept 5 bases outside the gene matches. The CDR3 nucleotides read TGTGCCAGCAGCGGGGACAGGGAAGTTTCACCCCTCCACTTT. It translates to CASSGDREVSPLHF.

In this sample, this clonotype turned up many times. The rearrangement links TRBV15 to TRBJ1-3; D unresolved. Trimming took 1 base from V and 3 from J, leaving 1 base between them. Per the germline V gene, CDR1 is LNHNV and CDR2 is YYDKDF (reference sequence). The CDR3 runs to 12 residues. The CDR3 is CATSRGGNTIYF. The DNA of the CDR3 is TGTGCCACCAGCAGAGGTGGAAACACCATATATTTT.